This TCR beta chain was retrieved from a study of T cell responses to AZD1222 COVID-19 vaccine. The repertoire was sequenced with immunoSEQ multiplex PCR; TCRdb's copy has only in-frame clones and lacks some. The sample has 70,000 to 95,000 clones, around 90% seen once. CDR3 length: 17 amino acids. Germline CDR1 KGHSH, CDR2 LQKENI. Germline trimming cut 0 bases from V and 7 bases from J; bases unmatched to any gene: 6. Study observations and caveats: Regions 160-218 and 743-854 held dominance among vaccine-associated CD4 TCRs, which spanned spike. White British people made up most donors, females outnumbered males, and clonal diversity was possibly underestimated. Within unmutated variant regions lay the reported targets of nearly half of spike-specific TCRs.

Remarks on this clone: Its antigen is not known.

Both about-4-week and about-12-week second-dose recipients were combined. Sequences were derived from peripheral blood, sampled 28 days after the second AZD1222 dose. The gene calls are TRBV18 and TRBJ2-1, with 13 bases fitting TRBD2. The TCR was taken from an adult who received the AZD1222 COVID-19 vaccine. DNA of the CDR3: TGTGCCAGCTCACCACCAGGTGAACTAGCGGGGGGGAATGAGCAGTTCTTC. It is translated as CASSPPGELAGGNEQFF.